The following is a T cell receptor beta chain sequence with its context. The antigen is not known. The sample belongs to a study of blood T cells in healthy people across ages. Study-level points and caveats: Diversity estimates from one million T cells were considered underestimates. What prevented conclusive comparison of naive and antigen-experienced cells was that PBMCs were unsorted.

The CDR3 loop spans 15 amino acids. The V and J ends lost 0 bases and 10 bases respectively, with 16 bases between them. The germline CDR1 and CDR2 sequences are SGHRS and YFSETQ. A second PCR, run for roughly 7 to 11 cycles, used a sample-barcoded 5' primer plus a J-beta primer mix. The template-switch adaptor, which had 12 random nucleotides, put a tag on each cDNA molecule. MiXCR, applied by TCRdb to the 5' RACE reads, yields one record per CDR3 protein. Of 500,000 to 650,000 distinct CDR3 sequences in the sample, approximately 26% were seen once. Another study also made use of these data, one on T cells of mothers and their children. As that study records: All donors were healthy and Caucasian; they were three mothers and their six children.

V gene TRBV5-1 combines with J gene TRBJ1-4; D may be TRBD1 (5 bases). The sample consisted of blood. The TCR sequence derives from a boy aged 2 to 10 in good health. CDR3 residues: CASSLDERGAGKLFF. CDR3 DNA: TGCGCCAGCAGCTTGGATGAGAGGGGAGCGGGAAAACTGTTTTTT.